Described below is a single TCR beta chain sequence and its context. No antigen is known for it. CDR3 length equals 14 residues. V shed 4 bases, J shed 5 bases, and the junction held 3 bases outside the gene matches. Germline-derived CDR1 and CDR2 are WSHSY and SAAADI. Amplification used 60 Vbeta primers and 13 Jbeta primers. Profiled with immunoSEQ multiplex PCR; TCRdb holds only in-frame clones, not every one. Of about 160,000 clones in the sample, 60% to 75% were seen once. The data were taken from a study of cytomegalovirus exposure and HLA in healthy donors. Study-wide results and limits: It was assumed in the presence/absence analyses that sequencing depth was roughly uniform across donors. In an earlier analysis, about 87% or about 30%: the productive usage of most TCR beta V segments. A later analysis found TCR association rates differed by HLA locus, highest for DRB1 and lowest for HLA-C.

The sample consisted of PBMCs. The rearrangement uses TRBV10-2 and TRBJ2-5; 11 bases map to TRBD2. The receptor was derived from a woman aged 45-60 years in good health and CMV-seropositive. CDR3 nucleotide sequence: TGCGCCAGCAGTGTCAGGACTAGCGGGGAGACCCAGTACTTC. It yields the protein CASSVRTSGETQYF.